These 4 T cell receptor beta chains originate from one sample sequenced in a study of technical replicates of blood from a handful of donors. Libraries were prepared by immunoSEQ multiplex PCR; TCRdb keeps only in-frame clonotypes and omits some of them. The sample consists of around 60,000 clones, nearly 95% of them appearing once. Material for sequencing was PBMCs. These receptors came from a human donor in good health. Some clones in this sample may be carry-over from other donors' samples.

V and J are TRBV5-1 and TRBJ2-1; 10 bases are shared with TRBD2. V was clipped by 0 bases and J by 6 bases; unmatched bases: 3. Germline lookup yields CDR1 SGHRS and CDR2 YFSETQ. The CDR3 is 15 amino acids. CDR3 amino acids: CASSLEASGGNEQFF. The DNA of the CDR3 is TGCGCCAGCAGCTTGGAGGCTAGCGGGGGCAATGAGCAGTTCTTC.

The CDR3 is CASSLGTGVTDTQYF. In nucleotides, the CDR3 is TGCGCCAGCAGCCTCGGGACAGGGGTTACAGATACGCAGTATTTT. This chain connects TRBV5-1 to TRBJ2-3; TRBD1 aligns across 10 bases. The CDR3 loop spans 15 amino acids. The V gene end was trimmed by 4 bases and the J gene end by 3 bases; junction bases not matched to a gene: 5. Germline lookup yields CDR1 SGHRS and CDR2 YFSETQ. Full variable domain (outside the CDR3, taken from reference TRBV5-1 and TRBJ2-3): KAGVTQTPRYLIKTRGQQVTLSCSPISGHRSVSWYQQTPGQGLQFLFEYFSETQRNKGNFPGRFSGRQFSNSRSEMNVSTLELGDSALYLCASSLGTGVTDTQYFGPGTRLTVL.

J is TRBJ2-5 and V is TRBV5-1, with TRBD2 matching 14 bases. Trimming removed 3 bases from V and 5 bases from J; junction bases left unmatched: 6. Germline CDR1 is SGHRS and CDR2 is YFSETQ. The CDR3 totals 16 residues. The CDR3 loop reads CASSSAGTSGSETQYF. CDR3 coding DNA: TGCGCCAGCAGCTCAGCCGGGACTAGCGGGAGTGAGACCCAGTACTTC.

The rearrangement uses TRBV7-2 and TRBJ2-2, with D possibly being TRBD1 (6 bases). Germline V lookup: CDR1 SGHTA, CDR2 FQGNSA. V gave up 5 bases and J gave up 0 bases, with 13 bases separating them. The CDR3 is 16 residues long. The CDR3 spells CASSPGVGANTGELFF. The CDR3 DNA is TGTGCCAGCAGCCCAGGGGTTGGCGCGAACACCGGGGAGCTGTTTTTT.